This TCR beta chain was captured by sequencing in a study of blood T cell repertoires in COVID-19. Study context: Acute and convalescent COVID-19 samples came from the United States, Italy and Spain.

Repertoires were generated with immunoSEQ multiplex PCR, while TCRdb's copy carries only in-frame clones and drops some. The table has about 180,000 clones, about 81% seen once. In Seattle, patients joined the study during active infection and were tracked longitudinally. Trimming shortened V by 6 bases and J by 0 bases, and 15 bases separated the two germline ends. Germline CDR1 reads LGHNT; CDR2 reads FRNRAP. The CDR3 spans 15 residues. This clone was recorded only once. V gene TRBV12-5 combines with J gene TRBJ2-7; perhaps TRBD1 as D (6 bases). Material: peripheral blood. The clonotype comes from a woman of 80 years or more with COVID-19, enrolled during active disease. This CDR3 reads CASGNRQVNSYEQYF. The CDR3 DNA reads TGTGCTAGTGGAAACCGACAGGTGAACTCCTACGAGCAGTACTTC.